The entry below gives a single T cell receptor beta chain sequence along with its context. The specificity of this receptor is unknown. No qualities accompany the bases; no much larger clone lies one base away. Taken from the germline V gene (reference sequence), the CDR1 and CDR2 loops are MNHEY and SMNVEV. There are 15 amino acids in the CDR3, from cysteine to phenylalanine inclusive. The DNA shown is the 45-base CDR3, in frame from base 1. The trim is 2 bases for V and 5 bases for J, with a gap of 15 bases between the germline ends. TRB sequencing used genomic DNA with the immunoSEQ assay at survey resolution or the hsTCRB kit. Turning to the authors' computational methods: Initial read processing used immunoSEQ software, and repertoire analyses used the LymphoSeq R package. For each TRB dataset, clonality was calculated as 1 minus normalized Shannon entropy, and the Gini coefficient was computed as well. To infer phenotypes in unsorted samples, TRB sequences from sorted subsets of the recipient or donor were mapped onto unsorted samples from the same recipient. As stored in TCRdb, this immuneACCESS dataset retains in-frame rearrangements with V and J assigned. A fraction of the clones does not appear; measured against another copy, unresolved V genes explain less than half of the discrepancy, and the remainder lacks a known reason. That table supplies the V and J calls and clone size; D and trimming were determined from the DNA. The sample table lists about 19,000 clones, roughly 83% of them with a count of one. About 8.6% of the sample is in the top ten clones.

The data are from a study of T cells after posttransplantation cyclophosphamide (dated by TCRdb to 2015 to 2016). The study in broad terms: Using TRB sequencing, the study followed how the T cell repertoire rebuilt after myeloablative bone marrow transplantation with posttransplantation cyclophosphamide given as GVHD prophylaxis. Antigen receptor sequencing covered samples from 30 to 40 PTCy-treated patients and 16 of their related bone marrow donors. Blood from every one of the roughly 30 PTCy patients who had 1-year posttransplant specimens underwent TRB sequencing. In 3 patients, up to about 3 additional blood samples taken between 2 and 5.2 years after transplant also underwent TRB sequencing, as did pretransplant blood from a handful of patients. Because TRA and TRB clonality were tightly correlated in roughly 10 samples, subsequent TCR analyses were focused on TRB only. Public TRB sequences were searched against a database of over 3,500 sequences associated with responses to pathogens, tumor antigens, self-antigens and alloantigens.

Related bone marrow donors provided peripheral blood samples on the day of marrow donation. Peripheral blood and bone marrow mononuclear cells were isolated by Ficoll-Hypaque density centrifugation and were cryopreserved. CD4+ and CD8+ T cells, including naive and memory subsets, were sorted by FACS using a FACSAria II. General conclusions and limits of the study: The TRB repertoires of T cells infiltrating skin or GI tract showed only limited overlap with the TRB repertoires of T cells in blood. At 1-2 months, donor-recipient similarity was low but rose over the first year, and the later blood repertoires were often dominated by donor CD8+ memory clones. Across approximately 45 patients, TRB clonality was highly associated with recipient CMV seropositivity and CMV reactivation, and diversity in PTCy patients was similar to diversity in CNI/methotrexate controls.

The chain links TRBV27 with TRBJ1-1, and TRBD1 may be the D gene, going by 5 matching bases. This receptor was taken from a man aged 25-40 years in good health and a related stem cell transplant donor. Source material: memory CD4+ T cells sorted from blood. For the CDR3, the sequence is CASSLKYTGGTEAFF. Read as DNA, the sequence is TGTGCCAGCAGTTTAAAGTATACGGGGGGGACTGAAGCTTTCTTT.